This TCR beta chain derives from a study of CD8 T cells in ankylosing spondylitis. Study-wide results and limits: Reportedly, disease-linked clones are significantly enriched in ankylosing spondylitis patients' matched synovial fluid.

This clonotype has just a few counts. Its antigen is currently unknown. Quantitative molecular-barcoded 5'-RACE generated the TCR beta libraries. One entry per CDR3 protein results from TCRdb running MiXCR on the 5' RACE reads. The table includes approximately 290,000 distinct CDR3 sequences, roughly 20% detected once. V dropped 2 bases and J dropped 3 bases, with 10 bases sitting between them. The CDR3 is 14 residues long. Sequenced input: blood, either unsorted or a sorted T cell fraction (not recorded which). The J gene is TRBJ1-1, the V gene TRBV12-3 or TRBV12-4, with a possible D match to TRBD1 (6 bases). The source is a female donor with ankylosing spondylitis or in good health (not recorded which). CDR3 nucleotides: TGTGCCAGCAGTTTAAGGGGGGTGGACACTGAAGCTTTCTTT. It codes for CASSLRGVDTEAFF.